This TCR beta chain was recovered during a study of control samples from healthy donors and cancer patients. The data were produced by immunoSEQ multiplex PCR, yet TCRdb's version contains in-frame clones alone and is incomplete. The profile covers about 180,000 clones, with approximately 94% appearing a single time and about 1.4% taken by the ten largest. This CDR3 comprises 16 residues. V dropped 7 bases and J dropped 0 bases, with 15 bases sitting between them. The V gene's germline CDR1 is ENHRY and CDR2 SYGVKD. The chain links TRBV10-3 to TRBJ2-2; D not resolved. The specimen sequenced was blood. This TCR derives from a man aged 25 to 40 in good health. The CDR3 reads CAITTRSSANTGELFF. The CDR3 bases are TGTGCCATCACCACCAGATCGTCGGCGAACACCGGGGAGCTGTTTTTT.